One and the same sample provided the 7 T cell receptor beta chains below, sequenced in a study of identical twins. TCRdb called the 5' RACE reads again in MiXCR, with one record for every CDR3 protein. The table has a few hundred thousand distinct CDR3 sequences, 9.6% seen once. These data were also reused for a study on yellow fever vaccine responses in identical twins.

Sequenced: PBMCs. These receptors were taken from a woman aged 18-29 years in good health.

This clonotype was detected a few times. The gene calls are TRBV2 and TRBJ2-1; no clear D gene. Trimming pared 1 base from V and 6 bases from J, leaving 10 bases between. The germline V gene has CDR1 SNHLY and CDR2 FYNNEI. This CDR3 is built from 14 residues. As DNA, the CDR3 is TGTGCCAGCAGTGAAGAAAGAGTTCCCAATGAGCAGTTCTTC. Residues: CASSEERVPNEQFF.

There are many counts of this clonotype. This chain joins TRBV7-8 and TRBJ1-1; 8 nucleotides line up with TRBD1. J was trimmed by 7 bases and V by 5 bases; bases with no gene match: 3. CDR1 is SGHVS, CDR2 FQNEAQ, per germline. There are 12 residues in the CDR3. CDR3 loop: CASSVGQGEAFF. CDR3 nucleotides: TGTGCCAGCAGCGTAGGACAGGGTGAAGCTTTCTTT.

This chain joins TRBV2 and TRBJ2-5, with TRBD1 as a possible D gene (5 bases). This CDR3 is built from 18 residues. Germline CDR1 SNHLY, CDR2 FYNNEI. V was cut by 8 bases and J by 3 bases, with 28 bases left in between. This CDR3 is CASYSLGHPNPLEETQYF. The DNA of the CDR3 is TGTGCCAGCTATAGTCTGGGGCACCCCAATCCCCTAGAAGAGACCCAGTACTTC.

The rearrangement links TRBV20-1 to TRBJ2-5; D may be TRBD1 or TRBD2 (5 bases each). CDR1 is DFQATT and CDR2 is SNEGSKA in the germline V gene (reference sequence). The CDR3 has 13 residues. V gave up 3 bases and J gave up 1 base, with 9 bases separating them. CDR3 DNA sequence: TGCAGTGCTAGTTGGGGGTCCCAAGAGACCCAGTACTTC. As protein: CSASWGSQETQYF.

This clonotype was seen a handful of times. CDR3 residues: CASSLVAGQTPRETQYF. CDR3 DNA: TGCGCCAGCAGCTTGGTCGCCGGACAGACCCCCCGAGAGACCCAGTACTTC. V is TRBV5-1 and J is TRBJ2-5; weak D call: TRBD1 (6 bases). V lost 0 bases to trimming and J lost 4 bases, with 19 bases between them. Germline loops: CDR1 SGHRS, CDR2 YFSETQ. The CDR3 runs to 17 residues.

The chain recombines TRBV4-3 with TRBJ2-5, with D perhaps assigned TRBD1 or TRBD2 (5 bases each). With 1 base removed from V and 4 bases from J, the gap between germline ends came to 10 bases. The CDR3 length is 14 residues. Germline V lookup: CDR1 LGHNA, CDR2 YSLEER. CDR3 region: CASSQVGAGETQYF. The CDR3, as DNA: TGCGCCAGCAGCCAAGTCGGGGCTGGAGAGACCCAGTACTTC.

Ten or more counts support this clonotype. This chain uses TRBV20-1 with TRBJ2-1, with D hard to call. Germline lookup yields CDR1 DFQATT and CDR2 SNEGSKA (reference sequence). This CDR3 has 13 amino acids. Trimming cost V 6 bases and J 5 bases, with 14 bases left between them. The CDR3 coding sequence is TGCAGTGCGATTAGGCCCACCAACAATGAGCAGTTCTTC. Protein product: CSAIRPTNNEQFF.